Each of the 2 T cell receptor beta chains below was sequenced from the same sample in a study of identical twins. TCRdb ran MiXCR on the 5' RACE reads and lists one entry per CDR3 protein. The sample shows 550,000 to 800,000 distinct CDR3 sequences, around 7.4% of them seen only once. Another study also made use of these data, one on yellow fever vaccine responses in identical twins.

Sequencing input: PBMCs. These receptors all stem from a young woman in good health.

The chain uses TRBV27 and TRBJ1-1; D not resolved. Trimming removed 8 bases at V and 0 bases at J, with 13 bases between. The CDR3 is made up of 14 amino acids. CDR1 is MNHEY and CDR2 is SMNVEV in the germline V gene (reference sequence). This chain's CDR3 is CASGNSLMNTEAFF. The DNA of the CDR3 is TGTGCCAGCGGAAACAGCCTTATGAACACTGAAGCTTTCTTT.

The V call is TRBV2, the J call TRBJ2-3, with D unclear. There are 14 residues in the CDR3. Germline V lookup: CDR1 SNHLY, CDR2 FYNNEI. V was pared by 4 bases and J by 0 bases, with 8 bases between. The DNA for the CDR3 is TGTGCCAGCAGTGTGGACGGAAGCACAGATACGCAGTATTTT. As protein: CASSVDGSTDTQYF.